This T cell receptor beta chain was sequenced in a study of T cell responses to AZD1222 COVID-19 vaccine. This clone came up once. The antigen is undetermined. Study-level points and caveats: Donors were largely white British and mainly female; clonal diversity was possibly underestimated. Nearly half of the spike-specific TCRs reportedly recognize variant regions that carry no mutations. Recipients of two AZD1222 doses showed rising Spike-specific TCR breadth and depth.

Sequencing used immunoSEQ multiplex PCR; TCRdb keeps in-frame clones, though not all of them. The table includes 200,000 or so clones, around 93% detected once. CDR3 size: 13 residues. Trimming stripped 5 bases from V and 3 bases from J, with 6 bases between. The germline gives CDR1 SGHDT, CDR2 YYEEEE. The receptor was derived from an adult who received the AZD1222 COVID-19 vaccine. The sequencing here drew on peripheral blood, taken 28 days after the second AZD1222 dose. The chain couples TRBV5-6 to TRBJ1-6; D is uncertain. CDR3 in DNA: TGTGCCAGCAGGGTTCGCTATAATTCACCCCTCCACTTT. Amino acids: CASRVRYNSPLHF. Filled out from reference TRBV5-6 and TRBJ1-6, the complete variable domain reads DAGVTQSPTHLIKTRGQQVTLRCSPKSGHDTVSWYQQALGQGPQFIFQYYEEEERQRGNFPDRFSGHQFPNYSSELNVNALLLGDSALYLCASRVRYNSPLHFGNGTRLTVT.